Reported below is one T cell receptor beta chain. The antigen is unknown. Sequencing was performed with immunoSEQ multiplex PCR; in TCRdb, only in-frame clones are kept and a portion is missing. The sample records over 85,000 clones, 80% to 95% being singletons. The sample is drawn from a study of Tregs in tolerant kidney transplant recipients. Study information: Mixed chimerism was transient after nonmyeloablative marrow transplants from related graft donors. Study-level points and caveats: Few patients were studied, so findings need validation in larger groups.

Unstimulated Tregs (CD4+CD25+CD127-) and CD4+CD25- non-Tregs were sorted from PBMCs. CDR3 length: 17 residues. The V and J ends lost 5 bases and 4 bases respectively, with 21 bases between them. CDR1 SEHNR and CDR2 FQNEAQ come from the germline V gene (reference sequence). The genes are TRBV7-9 and TRBJ2-1, with a tentative D call TRBD1 (6 bases). The receptor was isolated from a human donor who received a combined kidney and bone marrow transplant. Specimen: CD4+ T cells from blood, collected before the transplant. CDR3: CASSRGRGGLKYNEQFF. CDR3 nucleotide sequence: TGTGCCAGCAGCCGGGGAAGAGGGGGATTGAAATACAATGAGCAGTTCTTC.